This TCR beta chain was obtained from a study of T cells in Graves' hyperthyroidism and ophthalmopathy. The J segment lost 9 bases and the V segment lost 8 bases, leaving 7 bases of the junction unmatched. The CDR3 runs to 13 residues. Hyperthyroidism patients were newly diagnosed, had disease duration under 2 months, and were aged 18 to 65 years. Amplification yielded TCR beta CDR3 regions, with RNA transcripts as the source. The study used the HTBI primer set for a first-round RT-PCR of the TCR CDR3. One entry per CDR3 protein, called by TCRdb with MiXCR from the multiplex PCR reads. This table holds some 150,000 distinct CDR3 sequences, 22% found once.

The sample consisted of blood. This clonotype was obtained from a woman aged 45-65 years with Graves' hyperthyroidism that later progressed to Graves' ophthalmopathy. V usage is TRBV12-3 or TRBV12-4 and J usage is TRBJ2-1, with 10 positions matching TRBD2. The CDR3 DNA follows: TGTGCCAGCCGAGCGGGGGGGAGGGGTGAGCAGTTCTTC. It specifies CASRAGGRGEQFF.